This T cell receptor beta chain was sequenced in a study of T cell changes during pregnancy in multiple sclerosis. This clone was seen more than once but under ten times. Using immunoSEQ multiplex PCR, the repertoire was profiled, and TCRdb retains in-frame clones only, with some absent. The profile shows fewer than 50,000 clones, 88% of them singletons. The TCR was taken from a female donor with multiple sclerosis, enrolled in a pregnancy study. The sequenced sample was CD8+ T cells from peripheral blood mononuclear cells, obtained in the third trimester of pregnancy.

In DNA, the CDR3 is TGTGCCAGCAGCCCTGGGGGACATGGCTCCTACGAGCAGTACTTC. Residues: CASSPGGHGSYEQYF. The V gene is TRBV13, the J gene TRBJ2-7; maybe TRBD1 (6 bases). The CDR3 totals 15 residues. Trimming took off 5 bases at V and 0 bases at J, with 14 bases between the two ends. Looked up from germline, CDR1 is PRHDT and CDR2 is FYEKMQ (reference sequence).